These 12 T cell receptor beta chains came from one sample sequenced in a study of blood T cell repertoires in COVID-19. Method: immunoSEQ multiplex PCR; TCRdb's copy keeps in-frame clones and lacks some. Of 180,000 or so clones in the sample, about 85% were seen once. What was sequenced was peripheral blood. All receptors come from an elderly woman in a cohort sampled during active or convalescent COVID-19.

The chain is built from TRBV18 and TRBJ1-4, with D tentatively TRBD1 (5 bases). V lost 2 bases to trimming and J lost 7 bases, with 11 bases between them. The CDR3 contains 14 residues. Germline loops: CDR1 KGHSH, CDR2 LQKENI. CDR3 region: CASSPISGIEKLFF. Here the CDR3 DNA reads TGTGCCAGCTCACCAATTTCAGGGATTGAAAAACTGTTTTTT.

The V and J genes are TRBV30 and TRBJ1-2; 7 nucleotides line up with TRBD1. The CDR3 has 14 amino acids. Germline CDR1 and CDR2: GTSNPN and SVGIG (reference sequence). The trim removed 2 bases at V and 4 bases at J, leaving 7 bases unmatched. The CDR3 DNA reads as TGTGCCTGGAGTACAGGGGCCGGCTCCTATGGCTACACCTTC. This translates into CAWSTGAGSYGYTF. Supplemented by reference TRBV30 and TRBJ1-2, the full variable domain reads SQTIHQWPATLVQPVGSPLSLECTVEGTSNPNLYWYRQAAGRGLQLLFYSVGIGQISSEVPQNLSASRPQDRQFILSSKKLLLSDSGFYLCAWSTGAGSYGYTFGSGTRLTVV.

The gene calls are TRBV5-6 and TRBJ2-1, with unresolved D. Germline V CDR1 and CDR2: SGHDT, YYEEEE. The CDR3 spans 12 residues. V lost 4 bases, J lost 6 bases, and 8 bases lay in between. The DNA for the CDR3 is TGTGCCAGCAGCGCGACTGGCAATGAGCAGTTCTTC. This translates into CASSATGNEQFF.

The genes are TRBV6-5 and TRBJ1-1; D perhaps matches TRBD1 (5 bases). From germline, CDR1 is MNHEY and CDR2 SVGAGI. V shed 0 bases and J shed 4 bases, with 15 bases lying between them. This CDR3 has 16 amino acids. CDR3 bases: TGTGCCAGCAGTTACTCAGTGGGGACTGATGGCACTGAAGCTTTCTTT. It yields the protein CASSYSVGTDGTEAFF.

The chain links TRBV5-4 to TRBJ2-1, with D possibly TRBD1 on 6 matching bases. V was shortened by 1 base and J by 7 bases, with 12 bases between the two germline ends. Germline V gene data show CDR1 as SGHNT and CDR2 as YYREEE (reference sequence). The CDR3 is 14 amino acids. CDR3 sequence: CASSLPGDPNEQFF. The CDR3 DNA follows: TGTGCCAGCAGCTTGCCAGGGGACCCGAATGAGCAGTTCTTC.

The chain recombines TRBV5-4 with TRBJ2-3, with 9 bases lining up with TRBD2. Trimming cost V 0 bases and J 5 bases; bases outside gene matches: 7. CDR3 length: 16 residues. Germline assignment: CDR1 SGHNT and CDR2 YYREEE (reference sequence). CDR3: CASSLGRGGRIDTQYF. The CDR3 nucleotides read TGTGCCAGCAGCTTGGGGCGGGGGGGCCGAATAGATACGCAGTATTTT.

The chain couples TRBV19 to TRBJ1-1; possible D gene TRBD1, 5 bases. Germline CDR1 LNHDA, CDR2 SQIVND (reference sequence). V lost 5 bases, J lost 4 bases, and 17 bases lay in between. This CDR3 spans 15 amino acids. CDR3 bases: TGTGCCAGTAGTCCCCGTTTCCGGGGGAGCACTGAAGCTTTCTTT. Protein product: CASSPRFRGSTEAFF. Full variable domain (remainder filled in from reference TRBV19 and TRBJ1-1): DGGITQSPKYLFRKEGQNVTLSCEQNLNHDAMYWYRQDPGQGLRLIYYSQIVNDFQKGDIAEGYSVSREKKESFPLTVTSAQKNPTAFYLCASSPRFRGSTEAFFGQGTRLTVV.

The J gene is TRBJ2-2, the V gene TRBV7-2; possible D gene TRBD2, 5 bases. Trimming pared 2 bases from V and 0 bases from J, leaving 7 bases between. This CDR3 comprises 15 residues. Germline lookup yields CDR1 SGHTA and CDR2 FQGNSA. The CDR3 reads CASSLSGANTGELFF. The CDR3 bases are TGTGCCAGCAGCTTATCCGGGGCGAACACCGGGGAGCTGTTTTTT.

V gene TRBV20-1 combines with J gene TRBJ1-1; 7 bases map to TRBD1. The V segment lost 2 bases and the J segment 11 bases; nucleotides outside the gene matches: 5. Per germline, CDR1 DFQATT and CDR2 SNEGSKA (reference sequence). This CDR3 is 11 amino acids long. CDR3 residues: CSARNDRDAFF. The CDR3 region has the DNA TGCAGTGCTAGAAACGACAGGGACGCTTTCTTT.

The chain recombines TRBV28 with TRBJ2-7; tentatively, D is TRBD2 (5 bases). Deletions cut 3 bases from V and 3 bases from J, with 9 bases between. From germline, CDR1 is MDHEN and CDR2 SYDVKM. CDR3 size: 13 residues. The CDR3 DNA follows: TGTGCCAGCAGTTTCGACTATCGCTACGAGCAGTACTTC. Translating gives CASSFDYRYEQYF.

Regarding this clone: Relative to the germline gene, one junction end is altered; a read error may explain this. The chain links TRBV6-2 or TRBV6-3 to TRBJ2-1; 11 bases align to TRBD2. The CDR3 covers 15 residues. The germline V gene has CDR1 MNHEY and CDR2 SVGEGT. CDR3 bases: TGTGCCAGCAGCTACTCTAGCGGGGGGACCAATGAGCAGTTCTTC. Translated: CASSYSSGGTNEQFF.

The chain has TRBV19 and TRBJ1-2, with TRBD1 as a possible D gene (5 bases). This CDR3 spans 13 amino acids. Germline lookup yields CDR1 LNHDA and CDR2 SQIVND (reference sequence). The germline V and J ends were trimmed by 5 bases and 6 bases, with 13 bases remaining between them. In DNA form, the CDR3 reads TGTGCCAGTAGTTTTGGAGGGGTCGATGGCTACACCTTC. Residues: CASSFGGVDGYTF.